The T cell receptor (beta chain) under discussion was sequenced for a study of cytomegalovirus exposure and HLA in healthy donors. Study-wide findings and caveats: Segments of the TCR beta V type were, in most cases, productive about 87% or about 30% of the time in an earlier analysis. Apart from CMV serostatus, no immune exposure information was available. Reportedly, cytomegalovirus status was diagnosed with high sensitivity and specificity.

Notes on this clone: The antigen remains unidentified.

CDR1 and CDR2 (germline): LNHDA, SQIVND (reference sequence). V was trimmed by 6 bases and J by 11 bases, leaving 19 bases between them. CDR3 length: 14 amino acids. PCR employed 60 Vbeta and 13 Jbeta primers. Clones were sequenced by immunoSEQ multiplex PCR, and TCRdb holds only the in-frame ones, with some missing. The sample lists about 130,000 clones; about 79% were seen once. The receptor was derived from a woman aged 50 to 60 in good health and CMV-seronegative. Sequenced sample: PBMCs. The chain carries TRBV19 and TRBJ1-4; possible D gene TRBD1, 5 bases. The CDR3 sequence: CASSQAATDSKLFF. The CDR3 coding sequence is TGTGCCAGTAGCCAGGCTGCGACAGACTCCAAACTGTTTTTT.